This paragraph covers one T cell receptor beta chain sequence. Its antigen is not known. The sample originates from a study of cytomegalovirus exposure and HLA in healthy donors. About the research overall: Roughly 170 million T cells yielded roughly 120 million unique TCR beta sequences in earlier analysis. Study-wide results and limits: Per a later analysis, 18,000 or so TCR beta sequences showed association with HLA alleles at 0.05 false discovery rate. Later analysis associated a missense DCLRE1C variant with TCR beta V- and J-gene trimming.

The PCR used 60 Vbeta and 13 Jbeta primers. Profiled with immunoSEQ multiplex PCR; TCRdb holds only in-frame clones, not every one. The sample includes approximately 130,000 clones, 55% to 80% of them seen just once. Sampled while nominally healthy, donors likely had unrecorded immune exposures. V was clipped by 6 bases and J by 2 bases; unmatched bases: 5. CDR3 length: 14 amino acids. Germline-derived CDR1 and CDR2 are MNHEY and SMNVEV (reference sequence). The chain links TRBV27 to TRBJ1-2; 8 nucleotides match TRBD1. The TCR was taken from a woman aged 40 to 50 in good health and CMV-seronegative. Sequences were obtained from PBMCs. CDR3: CASSPRGPNYGYTF. The CDR3 coding sequence is TGTGCCAGCAGCCCCAGGGGGCCAAACTATGGCTACACCTTC.